The 25 T cell receptor beta chains presented below share a single source sample, sequenced in a study of response to subunit inactivated influenza vaccine. TCRdb ran MiXCR on the RT-PCR reads and lists one entry per CDR3 protein. The sample lists roughly 630,000 distinct CDR3 sequences; 12% to 15% were seen once. The starting material was PBMCs from blood, obtained around two weeks before vaccination. Receptor source: a man aged 50 to 60 who received an inactivated influenza vaccine.

This clonotype was found many times. This sequence joins TRBV29-1 and TRBJ2-3; D perhaps matches TRBD2 (5 bases). The CDR3 is 12 residues long. Germline V gene lookup returns CDR1 SQVTM and CDR2 ANQGSEA. Trimming removed 6 bases from V and 6 bases from J, with 13 bases in between. DNA for the CDR3: TGCAGCGTGAGCCAAGCGGTGGATACGCAGTATTTT. Translating it yields CSVSQAVDTQYF.

CDR3 nucleotides: TGTGCCAGCAGCTTGCTCGGGGCAGGGGAAATGGGGGAGCTGTTTTTT. It yields the protein CASSLLGAGEMGELFF. V gene TRBV7-3 combines with J gene TRBJ2-2; possible D gene TRBD1, 6 bases. V was shortened by 3 bases and J by 8 bases, with 19 bases between the two germline ends. This CDR3 comprises 16 residues. Germline V gives CDR1 SGHTA, CDR2 FQGTGA.

This clonotype has at least ten counts. The chain has TRBV20-1 and TRBJ1-1; a possible D gene is TRBD1 (5 bases). Germline assignment: CDR1 DFQATT and CDR2 SNEGSKA (reference sequence). Trimming took 0 bases from V and 1 from J, leaving 9 bases between them. This CDR3 spans 14 amino acids. Here the CDR3 reads CSARDPRGNTEAFF. CDR3 DNA sequence: TGCAGTGCTAGAGACCCAAGGGGGAACACTGAAGCTTTCTTT.

This sequence joins TRBV15 and TRBJ2-4; the D gene is possibly TRBD2 (6 bases). CDR3 length equals 13 residues. Deletions cut 8 bases from V and 5 bases from J, with 13 bases between. Germline CDR1 LNHNV, CDR2 YYDKDF (reference sequence). The CDR3 reads CATSPGVQNIQYF. As DNA, the CDR3 is TGTGCCACCTCACCGGGGGTCCAAAACATTCAGTACTTC.

This clonotype occurred a few times. This chain joins TRBV12-3 or TRBV12-4 and TRBJ1-2; 9 bases line up with TRBD1. The CDR3 has 15 residues. V lost 5 bases to trimming and J lost 5 bases; unmatched junction nucleotides: 9. CDR3 in DNA: TGTGCCAGCAGTACAGGGGGCATTACTGGGTATGGCTACACCTTC. Protein sequence: CASSTGGITGYGYTF.

This clonotype appeared a few times. V is TRBV6-5 and J is TRBJ1-1; the D is unclear. Germline lookup yields CDR1 MNHEY and CDR2 SVGAGI. The V gene lost 0 bases and the J gene lost 2 bases, with 10 bases spanning the gap. The CDR3 covers 15 residues. For the CDR3, the DNA is TGTGCCAGCAGTTACTCGATGGCAGCTAACACTGAAGCTTTCTTT. This sequence encodes CASSYSMAANTEAFF.

The rearrangement uses TRBV12-3 or TRBV12-4 and TRBJ1-5; D is uncertain. The V gene lost 6 bases and the J gene lost 2 bases, with 11 bases spanning the gap. CDR3 length: 14 residues. CDR3 amino acids: CASRRNGGNQPQHF. CDR3 nucleotides: TGTGCCAGCAGACGCAATGGGGGCAATCAGCCCCAGCATTTT.

Note on this clonotype: This likely comes from a read error, as the CDR3 has no conserved phenylalanine or tryptophan at its end. V gene TRBV7-9 combines with J gene TRBJ1-1; TRBD1 agrees at 7 bases. The CDR3 spans 14 residues. V lost 4 bases, J lost 6 bases, and 8 bases stayed unmatched. The V gene's germline CDR1 is SEHNR and CDR2 FQNEAQ (reference sequence). CDR3 sequence reads: CASSSWVQGAEAFL. CDR3 nucleotide sequence: TGTGCCAGCAGCTCGTGGGTGCAGGGGGCTGAAGCTTTCTTA.

This clonotype appeared a few times. The rearrangement links TRBV15 to TRBJ2-6; D unresolved. This CDR3 region has 15 residues. The germline gives CDR1 LNHNV, CDR2 YYDKDF (reference sequence). Trimming stripped 1 base from V and 0 bases from J, with 4 bases between. The CDR3 region is CATSRGSSGANVLTF. The CDR3 DNA follows: TGTGCCACCAGCAGAGGAAGCTCTGGGGCCAACGTCCTGACTTTC.

The chain joins TRBV5-1 to TRBJ2-7; TRBD1 matches at 8 bases. CDR1 is SGHRS, CDR2 YFSETQ, per germline. The CDR3 consists of 15 residues. Trimming took 1 base from V and 5 from J; bases not matched to a gene: 8. The CDR3 region has the DNA TGCGCCAGCAGCTTGCAGACGACAGGGGTCGACGAGCAGTACTTC. Protein product: CASSLQTTGVDEQYF.

The J gene is TRBJ2-2, the V gene TRBV7-9; weak D call: TRBD2 (6 bases). The length of the CDR3 is 15 residues. The V end was cut by 1 base, the J end by 7 bases, with 13 bases between. Germline V CDR1 and CDR2: SEHNR, FQNEAQ (reference sequence). The CDR3, as DNA: TGTGCCAGCAGCTTAGATGCGGGGAGCGGCGGGGAGCTGTTTTTT. It specifies CASSLDAGSGGELFF. The variable domain in full, completed from reference TRBV7-9 and TRBJ2-2, reads DTGVSQNPRHKITKRGQNVTFRCDPISEHNRLYWYRQTLGQGPEFLTYFQNEAQLEKSRLLSDRFSAERPKGSFSTLEIQRTEQGDSAMYLCASSLDAGSGGELFFGEGSRLTVL.

This clonotype was seen only a few times. The chain links TRBV29-1 to TRBJ2-5, with 11 bases fitting TRBD2. V trimming: 3 bases; J trimming: 1 base; junction bases outside the gene matches: 7. Germline CDR1 is SQVTM and CDR2 is ANQGSEA. This CDR3 is 16 amino acids long. CDR3 nucleotide sequence: TGCAGCGTTGATTGGTTTACTAGCGGGAGCCAAGAGACCCAGTACTTC. Protein product: CSVDWFTSGSQETQYF.

Only a few counts were recorded for this clonotype. The chain uses TRBV20-1 and TRBJ2-3; TRBD1 matches at 9 bases. The trim removed 6 bases at V and 0 bases at J, leaving 10 bases unmatched. CDR1 DFQATT and CDR2 SNEGSKA come from the germline V gene (reference sequence). The CDR3 has 16 amino acids. The CDR3 loop reads CSAPNPDRGSTDTQYF. The CDR3 region has the DNA TGCAGTGCCCCTAACCCTGACAGGGGGAGCACAGATACGCAGTATTTT.

V usage is TRBV4-3 and J usage is TRBJ1-6; D call uncertain. The CDR3 runs to 14 residues. Trimming pared 1 base from V and 4 bases from J, leaving 5 bases between. Germline V CDR1 and CDR2: LGHNA, YSLEER. The CDR3 reads CASSQGQYNSPLHF. In nucleotides, the CDR3 is TGCGCCAGCAGCCAAGGGCAGTATAATTCACCCCTCCACTTT.

A few counts support this clonotype. The chain links TRBV5-1 to TRBJ1-5, with TRBD1 as a possible D gene (5 bases). The germline CDR1 and CDR2 sequences are SGHRS and YFSETQ. The CDR3 length is 15 residues. V dropped 0 bases and J dropped 6 bases, with 13 bases sitting between them. CDR3 region: CASSLEPGHPQPQHF. In nucleotides, the CDR3 is TGCGCCAGCAGCTTGGAGCCAGGGCACCCTCAGCCCCAGCATTTT.

The chain carries TRBV9 and TRBJ2-1; D uncertain. Germline V lookup: CDR1 SGDLS, CDR2 YYNGEE. This CDR3 has 15 residues. Trimming shortened V by 0 bases and J by 7 bases, and 14 bases separated the two germline ends. The CDR3 bases are TGTGCCAGCAGCGTAGTTGGTAGTAGCTTGAATGAGCAGTTCTTC. Amino acid sequence: CASSVVGSSLNEQFF.

The CDR3 loop reads CASSFGVVREQYF. The CDR3 coding sequence is TGTGCCAGCAGTTTCGGAGTTGTTAGGGAGCAGTACTTC. V usage is TRBV6-6 and J usage is TRBJ2-7; D is undetermined. Trimming pared 4 bases from V and 7 bases from J, leaving 14 bases between. The CDR3 extends over 13 amino acids. Germline lookup yields CDR1 MNHNY and CDR2 SVGAGI (reference sequence).

This clonotype was counted a few times. The chain employs TRBV10-3 and TRBJ2-2; 9 bases fit TRBD2. The germline V gene has CDR1 ENHRY and CDR2 SYGVKD. This CDR3 is built from 15 residues. The V and J ends lost 2 bases and 6 bases, in that order; junction bases with no gene match: 4. CDR3 sequence: CAISEPGLASGELFF. In DNA form, the CDR3 reads TGTGCCATCAGTGAGCCGGGACTAGCTTCCGGGGAGCTGTTTTTT.

The chain recombines TRBV7-3 with TRBJ2-5; 7 bases are shared with TRBD2. V gave up 1 base and J gave up 4 bases; unmatched junction bases: 3. The V gene's germline CDR1 is SGHTA and CDR2 FQGTGA. The CDR3 is 14 residues long. DNA of the CDR3: TGTGCCAGCAGCTTAAACCCGGGGGGAGAGACCCAGTACTTC. It yields the protein CASSLNPGGETQYF.

The chain recombines TRBV4-3 with TRBJ1-2; 8 bases are a match to TRBD1. After removal of 5 bases from V and 5 bases from J, the junction contained 10 bases not matched to a gene. Germline CDR1 and CDR2: LGHNA and YSLEER. The CDR3 loop spans 15 amino acids. CDR3 DNA: TGCGCCAGCAGCTCCTGGACAGGGAGGGAATATGGCTACACCTTC. Protein sequence: CASSSWTGREYGYTF.

As for this clonotype: A much larger clone sits a single nucleotide away, making a read error possible. The chain carries TRBV29-1 and TRBJ2-3; no clear D. Looked up from germline, CDR1 is SQVTM and CDR2 is ANQGSEA. The CDR3 consists of 12 residues. V lost 8 bases, J lost 6 bases, and 15 bases lay in between. CDR3 loop: CSFAVSRDTQYF. CDR3 nucleotide sequence: TGCAGCTTTGCGGTTTCTCGTGATACGCAGTATTTT.

This clonotype showed up many times. CDR3 sequence (DNA): TGTGCCAGCAGTCAGGCGGAGGAAGCTTTCTTT. The encoded protein is CASSQAEEAFF. V is TRBV27 and J is TRBJ1-1; D is undetermined. V dropped 5 bases and J dropped 8 bases, with 9 bases sitting between them. The CDR3 loop spans 11 amino acids. CDR1 and CDR2 (germline): MNHEY, SMNVEV (reference sequence).

The chain has TRBV5-1 and TRBJ2-5; 9 nucleotides match TRBD1. Unmatched junction bases numbered 9, after V lost 4 bases and J lost 5 bases. Germline values: CDR1 SGHRS, CDR2 YFSETQ. The CDR3 runs 15 residues. Here the CDR3 reads CASSPQQGAYETQYF. The CDR3 DNA reads as TGCGCCAGCAGCCCACAACAGGGGGCATATGAGACCCAGTACTTC.

The rearrangement uses TRBV6-2 or TRBV6-3 and TRBJ2-2; D uncertain. The CDR3 is made up of 13 amino acids. Trimming removed 6 bases at V and 5 bases at J, with 10 bases between. Germline V gene lookup returns CDR1 MNHEY and CDR2 SVGEGT. The CDR3 region has the DNA TGTGCCAGCAGAGACTCAGCTACCGGGGAGCTGTTTTTT. The encoded protein is CASRDSATGELFF.

This clonotype appeared many times. This chain joins TRBV20-1 and TRBJ1-5; a possible D gene is TRBD1 (5 bases). This CDR3 is 13 amino acids long. Per germline, CDR1 DFQATT and CDR2 SNEGSKA (reference sequence). V dropped 6 bases and J dropped 2 bases, with 11 bases sitting between them. The CDR3 protein is CSAVGRRNQPQHF. The CDR3 coding sequence is TGCAGTGCAGTGGGACGGCGCAATCAGCCCCAGCATTTT.